The 9 T cell receptor beta chains in this list originate from one sample, sequenced in a study of human T cells and chemical hapten exposure. TCRdb reprocessed the RACE reads via MiXCR and lists one record per CDR3 protein. This sample has 100,000 to 150,000 distinct CDR3 sequences, with roughly an eighth found just once. Time point of the sample: patch test 1, 2 weeks after DPC sensitization. The treatment: therapeutic diphenylcyclopropenone sensitization with weekly scalp DPC. The sample here was whole blood, taken in connection with sensitization to the hapten diphenylcyclopropenone (DPC). All receptors come from a man younger than 30 with alopecia areata. Some clones in this sample may be carry-over from other donors' samples.

The gene calls are TRBV4-3 and TRBJ1-2, with D possibly matching TRBD1 (6 bases). Trimming took 0 bases from V and 4 from J, leaving 15 bases between them. Germline V gene data show CDR1 as LGHNA and CDR2 as YSLEER. This CDR3 spans 16 amino acids. CDR3 residues: CASSQDLAGGIYGYTF. The CDR3, as DNA: TGCGCCAGCAGCCAAGATTTGGCGGGGGGCATCTATGGCTACACCTTC.

V is TRBV6-5 and J is TRBJ2-3; the D call may be TRBD1 or TRBD2 (5 bases each). Germline V CDR1 and CDR2: MNHEY, SVGAGI. The length of the CDR3 is 16 residues. The germline V and J ends were trimmed by 8 bases and 1 base, with 19 bases remaining between them. The CDR3 sequence: CASRPTRGRGTDTQYF. The CDR3 bases are TGTGCCAGCCGCCCTACCCGGGGACGGGGCACAGATACGCAGTATTTT.

This chain joins TRBV6-5 and TRBJ1-4; 7 bases fit TRBD1. The CDR3 extends over 14 amino acids. Trimming removed 6 bases from V and 8 bases from J; junction bases left unmatched: 9. Germline V gene data show CDR1 as MNHEY and CDR2 as SVGAGI. Here the CDR3 reads CASSLTGVEEKLFF. CDR3 nucleotides: TGTGCCAGCAGCTTAACAGGGGTGGAGGAAAAACTGTTTTTT.

This clonotype was detected many times. The gene calls are TRBV11-2 and TRBJ2-7; 8 bases agree with TRBD2. The CDR3 is made up of 14 amino acids. The V segment lost 4 bases and the J segment 7 bases; nucleotides outside the gene matches: 9. Germline-derived CDR1 and CDR2 are SGHAT and FQNNGV. CDR3 amino acids: CASSSPRGGGEQYV. Written as DNA, the CDR3 is TGTGCCAGCAGCTCCCCCCGGGGGGGCGGAGAGCAGTACGTC.

The V call is TRBV6-4, the J call TRBJ2-3; no clear D gene. The CDR3 runs to 15 residues. With 0 bases removed from V and 6 bases from J, the gap between germline ends came to 13 bases. The germline V gene encodes CDR1 MRHNA and CDR2 SNTAGT. In DNA, the CDR3 is TGTGCCAGCAGTGACTCGATCACACAGTCCGATACGCAGTATTTT. It codes for CASSDSITQSDTQYF.

The rearrangement uses TRBV9 and TRBJ1-1; D is unclear. This CDR3 region has 12 residues. The germline V and J ends were trimmed by 1 base and 7 bases, with 8 bases remaining between them. CDR1 and CDR2 (germline): SGDLS, YYNGEE. The CDR3 nucleotides read TGTGCCAGCAGCGTACGACAAAATGAAGCTTTCTTT. Translation gives CASSVRQNEAFF. Filled out from reference TRBV9 and TRBJ1-1, the complete variable domain reads DSGVTQTPKHLITATGQRVTLRCSPRSGDLSVYWYQQSLDQGLQFLIQYYNGEERAKGNILERFSAQQFPDLHSELNLSSLELGDSALYFCASSVRQNEAFFGQGTRLTVV.

This clonotype was detected only a few times. This sequence joins TRBV23-1 and TRBJ1-4; possibly TRBD1 for D (5 bases). TRBV23-1 is assigned to the ORF class and has an uncertain function. Deletions cut 2 bases from V and 5 bases from J, with 12 bases between. CDR3 length: 15 amino acids. The CDR3 bases are TGCGCCAGCAGTCAAACCGACAGCAAGAATGAAAAACTGTTTTTT. Encoded protein: CASSQTDSKNEKLFF.

This clonotype was recorded a few times. The genes are TRBV19 and TRBJ2-2; a weak D match, TRBD1 (6 bases). There are 15 residues in the CDR3. V shed 5 bases and J shed 1 base, with 11 bases lying between them. Germline CDR1 and CDR2: LNHDA and SQIVND (reference sequence). CDR3 residues: CASSVDRLNTGELFF. The CDR3 DNA is TGTGCCAGTAGTGTCGACAGGCTGAACACCGGGGAGCTGTTTTTT.

This sequence joins TRBV11-3 and TRBJ2-3, with D possibly called TRBD1 or TRBD2 (5 bases each). CDR3 size: 15 residues. CDR1 and CDR2 from the germline V gene are SGHNT and YENEEA. V was pared by 1 base and J by 0 bases, with 8 bases between. CDR3 loop: CASSLGGPSTDTQYF. CDR3 nucleotides: TGTGCCAGCAGCTTAGGGGGACCGAGCACAGATACGCAGTATTTT.